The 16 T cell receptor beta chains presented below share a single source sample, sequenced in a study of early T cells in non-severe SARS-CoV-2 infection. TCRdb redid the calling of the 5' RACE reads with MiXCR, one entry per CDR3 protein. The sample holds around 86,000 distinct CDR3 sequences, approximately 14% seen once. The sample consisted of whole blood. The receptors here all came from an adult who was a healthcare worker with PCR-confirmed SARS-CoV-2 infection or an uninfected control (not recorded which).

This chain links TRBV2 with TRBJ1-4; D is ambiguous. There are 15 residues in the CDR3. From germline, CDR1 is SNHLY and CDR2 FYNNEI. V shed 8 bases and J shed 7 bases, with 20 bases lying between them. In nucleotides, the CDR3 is TGTGCCAGCGGCGGCGTGGCCGCCGGAGGTGAAAAACTGTTTTTT. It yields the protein CASGGVAAGGEKLFF.

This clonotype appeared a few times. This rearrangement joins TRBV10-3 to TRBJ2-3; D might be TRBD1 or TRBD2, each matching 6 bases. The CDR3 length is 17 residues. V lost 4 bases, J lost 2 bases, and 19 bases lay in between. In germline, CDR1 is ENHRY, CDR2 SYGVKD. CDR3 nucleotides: TGTGCCATCAGTGGGTTTACGGGGGCAAAAATCACAGATACGCAGTATTTT. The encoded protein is CAISGFTGAKITDTQYF.

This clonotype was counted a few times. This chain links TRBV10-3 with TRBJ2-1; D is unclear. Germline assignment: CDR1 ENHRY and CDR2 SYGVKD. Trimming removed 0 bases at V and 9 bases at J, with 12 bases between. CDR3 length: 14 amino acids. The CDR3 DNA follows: TGTGCCATCAGTGAGTCCGCCCTGAAAATTGAGCAGTTCTTC. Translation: CAISESALKIEQFF.

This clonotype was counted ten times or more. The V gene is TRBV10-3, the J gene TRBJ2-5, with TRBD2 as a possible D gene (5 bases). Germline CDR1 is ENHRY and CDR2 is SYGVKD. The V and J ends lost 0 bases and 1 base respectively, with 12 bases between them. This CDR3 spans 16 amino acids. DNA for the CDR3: TGTGCCATCAGTGAGTCCCGGGGTTTCGTCCAAGAGACCCAGTACTTC. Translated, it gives CAISESRGFVQETQYF.

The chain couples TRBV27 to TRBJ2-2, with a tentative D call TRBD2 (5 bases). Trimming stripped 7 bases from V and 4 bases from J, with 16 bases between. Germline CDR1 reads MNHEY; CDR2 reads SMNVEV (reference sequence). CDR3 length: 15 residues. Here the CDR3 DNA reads TGTGCCAGCACTACAGAGGGTGTTGGCACCGGGGAGCTGTTTTTT. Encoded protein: CASTTEGVGTGELFF.

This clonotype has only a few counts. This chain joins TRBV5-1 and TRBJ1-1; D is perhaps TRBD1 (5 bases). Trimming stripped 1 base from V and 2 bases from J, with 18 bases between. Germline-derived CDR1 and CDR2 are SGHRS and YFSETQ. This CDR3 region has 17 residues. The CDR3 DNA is TGCGCCAGCAGCTTGTGGTATCTTTCCGGGGGTAACACTGAAGCTTTCTTT. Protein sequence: CASSLWYLSGGNTEAFF.

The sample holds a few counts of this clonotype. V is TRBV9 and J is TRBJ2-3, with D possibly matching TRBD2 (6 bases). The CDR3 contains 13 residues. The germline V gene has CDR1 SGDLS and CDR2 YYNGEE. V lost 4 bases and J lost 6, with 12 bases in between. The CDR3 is CASSTGLSDTQYF. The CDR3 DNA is TGTGCCAGCAGCACCGGACTAAGCGATACGCAGTATTTT.

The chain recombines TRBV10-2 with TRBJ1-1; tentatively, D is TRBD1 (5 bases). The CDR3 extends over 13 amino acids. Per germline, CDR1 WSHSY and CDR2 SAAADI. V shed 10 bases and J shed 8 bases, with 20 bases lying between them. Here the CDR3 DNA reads TGCGCCACCGCCGGGACGGTGAATGGGGAAGCTTTCTTT. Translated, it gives CATAGTVNGEAFF.

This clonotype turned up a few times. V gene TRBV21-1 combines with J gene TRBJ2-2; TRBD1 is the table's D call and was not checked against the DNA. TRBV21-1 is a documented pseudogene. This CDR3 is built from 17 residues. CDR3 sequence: CASSPTPGEVKAGELFF. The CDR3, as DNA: TGTGCCAGCAGCCCAACGCCAGGGGAAGTAAAAGCCGGGGAGCTGTTTTTT.

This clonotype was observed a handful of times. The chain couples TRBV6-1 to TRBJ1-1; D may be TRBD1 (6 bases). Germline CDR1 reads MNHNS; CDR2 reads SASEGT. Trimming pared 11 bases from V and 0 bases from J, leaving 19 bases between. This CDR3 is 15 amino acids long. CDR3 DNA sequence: TGTGCCTCCGAAACGGGGGGCGCGGTGAACACTGAAGCTTTCTTT. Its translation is CASETGGAVNTEAFF.

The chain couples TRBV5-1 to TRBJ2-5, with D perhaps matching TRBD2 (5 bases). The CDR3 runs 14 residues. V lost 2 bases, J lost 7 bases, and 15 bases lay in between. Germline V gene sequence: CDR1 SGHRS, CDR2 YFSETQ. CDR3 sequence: CASSLGGLTGTQYF. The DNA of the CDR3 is TGCGCCAGCAGCTTAGGAGGTCTTACCGGGACCCAGTACTTC.

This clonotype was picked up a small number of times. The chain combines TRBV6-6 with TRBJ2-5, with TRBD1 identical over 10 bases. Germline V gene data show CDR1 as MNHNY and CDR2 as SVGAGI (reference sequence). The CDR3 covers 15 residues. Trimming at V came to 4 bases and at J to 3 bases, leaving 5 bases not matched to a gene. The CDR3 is CASSSPGQGKETQYF. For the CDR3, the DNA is TGTGCCAGCAGTTCGCCGGGACAGGGGAAAGAGACCCAGTACTTC.

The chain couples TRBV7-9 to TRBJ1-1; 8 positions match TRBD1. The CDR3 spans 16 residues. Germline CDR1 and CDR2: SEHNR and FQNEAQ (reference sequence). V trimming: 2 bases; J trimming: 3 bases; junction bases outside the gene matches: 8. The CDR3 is CASSLLAGGEDTEAFF. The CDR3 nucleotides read TGTGCCAGCAGCTTATTAGCAGGGGGCGAGGACACTGAAGCTTTCTTT.

The CDR3 sequence: CASSVPDSFYPNSYNEQFF. CDR3 sequence (DNA): TGTGCCAGCAGTGTACCGGACTCCTTTTACCCGAACTCCTACAATGAGCAGTTCTTC. The genes are TRBV2 and TRBJ2-1; a possible D gene is TRBD2 (5 bases). V lost 4 bases and J lost 0, with 22 bases in between. Germline loops: CDR1 SNHLY, CDR2 FYNNEI. The CDR3 consists of 19 residues.

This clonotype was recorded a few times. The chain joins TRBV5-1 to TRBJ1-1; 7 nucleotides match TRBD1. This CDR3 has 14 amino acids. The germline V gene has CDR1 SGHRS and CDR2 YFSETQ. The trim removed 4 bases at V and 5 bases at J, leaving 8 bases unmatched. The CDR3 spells CASSIGQARTEAFF. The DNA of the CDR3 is TGCGCCAGCAGCATCGGACAGGCTCGAACTGAAGCTTTCTTT.

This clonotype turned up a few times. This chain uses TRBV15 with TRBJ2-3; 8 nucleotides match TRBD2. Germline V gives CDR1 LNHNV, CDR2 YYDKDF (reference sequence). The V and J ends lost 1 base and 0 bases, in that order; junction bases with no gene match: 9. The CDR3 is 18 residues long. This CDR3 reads CATSRGLAGRTSTDTQYF. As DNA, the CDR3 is TGTGCCACCAGCAGAGGGCTAGCGGGTAGAACTAGCACAGATACGCAGTATTTT.